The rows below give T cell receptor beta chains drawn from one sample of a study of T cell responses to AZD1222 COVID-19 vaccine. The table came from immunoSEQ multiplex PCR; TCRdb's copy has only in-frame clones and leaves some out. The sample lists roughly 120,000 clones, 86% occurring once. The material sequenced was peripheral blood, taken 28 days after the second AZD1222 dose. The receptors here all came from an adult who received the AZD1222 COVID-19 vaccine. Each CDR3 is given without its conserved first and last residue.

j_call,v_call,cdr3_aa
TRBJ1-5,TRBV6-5,ASSYSGSNQPQH
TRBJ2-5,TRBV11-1,ASSRGETQY
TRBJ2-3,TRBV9,ASSVGLAGGTDTQY
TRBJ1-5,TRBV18,ASSPGQGQNQPQH
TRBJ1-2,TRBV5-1,ASSLGTDLKNGYT
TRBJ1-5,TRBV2,ASSEVFSNQPQH
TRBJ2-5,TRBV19,ASRREGQETQY
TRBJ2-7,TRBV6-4,ASSRESSYEQY
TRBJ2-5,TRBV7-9,ASSGGLARGETQY
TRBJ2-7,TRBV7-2,ASSLDPISYEQY
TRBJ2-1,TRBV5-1,ASSSGLAAYNEQF
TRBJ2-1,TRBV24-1,ATSERPGVGNEQF
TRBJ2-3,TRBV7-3,ASSPRPEGTADTQY
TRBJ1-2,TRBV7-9,ASSQAGPQGGYT
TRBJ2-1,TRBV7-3,ASSMDRIGEQF
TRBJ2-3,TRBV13,ASSVRTPQGADTQY
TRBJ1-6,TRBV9,ASSVATRGSPLH
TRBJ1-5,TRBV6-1,ASSEWDGAFNQPQH
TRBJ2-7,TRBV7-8,ASSLGSGLAGGREQY
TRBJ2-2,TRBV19,ASNDRGIGTGELF
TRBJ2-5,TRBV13,ASSLTLAGDKETQY
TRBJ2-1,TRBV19,ASSLAGARNEQF
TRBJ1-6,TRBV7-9,ASSLSQLNNSPLH